This is a list of T cell receptor beta chains from one sample in a study of T cells in pancreatic ductal adenocarcinoma. TCRdb's copy holds only in-frame clones and misses some; the assay was immunoSEQ multiplex PCR. The profile shows 11,000 or so clones, just over 85% of them singletons. The sample comprised PBMCs. The source is a human donor with pancreatic ductal adenocarcinoma. The CDR3 runs from the conserved cysteine through the conserved F or W. The D gene is left open where the match is weak. A clone size is listed for some rows: how often the clone was seen (once, few, many), or a class if it is expanded.

TRBV29-1	TRBD1	NA	TRBJ2-5	CSVGRGQGESETQYF	TGCAGCGTTGGGAGGGGACAGGGGGAGTCAGAGACCCAGTACTTC
TRBV5-4	NA	NA	TRBJ2-5	CASSLGSVQETQYF	TGTGCCAGCAGCTTAGGCAGCGTCCAAGAGACCCAGTACTTC
TRBV7-2	TRBD2	NA	TRBJ2-7	CASSLRGRADKYEQYF	TGTGCCAGCAGCCTACGTGGGAGGGCCGATAAGTACGAGCAGTACTTC
TRBV5-1	NA	NA	TRBJ2-2	CASSSGQRGGYTGELFF	TGCGCCAGCAGCTCCGGACAGCGAGGCGGGTACACCGGGGAGCTGTTTTTT
TRBV18	NA	NA	TRBJ2-6	CASSPLSTWGSGANVLTF	TGTGCCAGCTCACCATTGAGTACTTGGGGCTCTGGGGCCAACGTCCTGACTTTC
TRBV11-2	TRBD1	few	TRBJ2-7	CASSSHDRGPLDEQYF	TGTGCCAGCAGCTCCCATGACAGGGGGCCTCTGGACGAGCAGTACTTC
TRBV27	TRBD2	NA	TRBJ2-5	CASRTSGQETQYF	TGTGCCAGCCGAACTAGCGGCCAAGAGACCCAGTACTTC
TRBV28	NA	once	TRBJ1-3	CASSHSPSSGNTIYF	TGTGCCAGCAGCCATTCCCCAAGCTCTGGAAACACCATATATTTT
TRBV10-3	TRBD1	NA	TRBJ2-7	CAISTADRVYEQYF	TGTGCCATCAGTACCGCTGACAGGGTCTACGAGCAGTACTTC
TRBV7-7	NA	NA	TRBJ2-5	CASSLDARAYQETQYF	TGTGCCAGCAGCTTAGATGCGCGGGCGTACCAAGAGACCCAGTACTTC
TRBV6-1	TRBD1	NA	TRBJ1-1	CASRDRGRGAEAFF	TGTGCCAGCAGGGACAGGGGACGCGGTGCTGAAGCTTTCTTT
TRBV18	TRBD1	NA	TRBJ2-5	CASSPPGDREYGTQYF	TGTGCCAGCTCACCACCGGGCGACAGGGAATACGGGACCCAGTACTTC